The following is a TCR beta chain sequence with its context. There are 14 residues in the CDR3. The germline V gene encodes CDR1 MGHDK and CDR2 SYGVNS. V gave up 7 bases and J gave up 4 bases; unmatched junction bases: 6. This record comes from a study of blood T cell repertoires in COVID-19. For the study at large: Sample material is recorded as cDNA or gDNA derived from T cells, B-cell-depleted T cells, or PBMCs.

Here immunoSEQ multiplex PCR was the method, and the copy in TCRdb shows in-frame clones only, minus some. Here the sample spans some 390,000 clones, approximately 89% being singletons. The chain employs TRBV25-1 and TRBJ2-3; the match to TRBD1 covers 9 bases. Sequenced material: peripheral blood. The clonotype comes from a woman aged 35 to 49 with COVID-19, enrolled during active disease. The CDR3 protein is CASTGTGIPDTQYF. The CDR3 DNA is TGTGCCAGCACCGGGACAGGGATCCCAGATACGCAGTATTTT. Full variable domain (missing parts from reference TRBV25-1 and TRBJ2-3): EADIYQTPRYLVIGTGKKITLECSQTMGHDKMYWYQQDPGMELHLIHYSYGVNSTEKGDLSSESTVSRIRTEHFPLTLESARPSHTSQYLCASTGTGIPDTQYFGPGTRLTVL.